This T cell receptor beta chain was sequenced in a study of T cell clonality in common variable immunodeficiency. Study outcomes and limitations: In common variable immunodeficiency, TCR beta chains reportedly carried fewer deletions and N-nucleotide insertions.

This clone was seen many times. Its antigen is as yet unknown. The missing CDR3 end, 3 residues past where the read stops, is filled in from the germline J gene. The assay was immunoSEQ multiplex PCR, and TCRdb's table has in-frame clones only and misses some. The profile covers 30,000 to 40,000 clones, none occurring a single time. The length of the CDR3 is 13 residues. The germline V gene encodes CDR1 SGHTA and CDR2 FQGNSA. The trim removed 5 bases at V and 1 base at J, leaving 1 base unmatched. The sequenced material came from peripheral blood mononuclear cells. The chain employs TRBV7-2 and TRBJ2-7; 8 bases match TRBD1. The sequence came from a human donor with common variable immunodeficiency. CDR3 amino acids: CASSRDRSYEQYF. The part of the CDR3 DNA that was read is TGTGCCAGCAGCCGGGACAGGTCCTACGAG.